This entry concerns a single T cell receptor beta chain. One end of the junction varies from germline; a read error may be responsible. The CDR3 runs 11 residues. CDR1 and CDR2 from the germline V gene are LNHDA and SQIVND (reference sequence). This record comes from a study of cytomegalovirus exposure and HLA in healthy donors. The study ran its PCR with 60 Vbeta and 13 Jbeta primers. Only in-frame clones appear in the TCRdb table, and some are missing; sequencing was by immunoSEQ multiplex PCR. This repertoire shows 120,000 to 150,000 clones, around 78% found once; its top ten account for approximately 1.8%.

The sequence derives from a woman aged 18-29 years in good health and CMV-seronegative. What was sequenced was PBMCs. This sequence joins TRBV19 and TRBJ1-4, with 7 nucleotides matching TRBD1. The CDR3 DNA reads TGTGCCAGTAGCGCCCTTGGACAGGTCGGCTTT. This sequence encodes CASSALGQVGF.